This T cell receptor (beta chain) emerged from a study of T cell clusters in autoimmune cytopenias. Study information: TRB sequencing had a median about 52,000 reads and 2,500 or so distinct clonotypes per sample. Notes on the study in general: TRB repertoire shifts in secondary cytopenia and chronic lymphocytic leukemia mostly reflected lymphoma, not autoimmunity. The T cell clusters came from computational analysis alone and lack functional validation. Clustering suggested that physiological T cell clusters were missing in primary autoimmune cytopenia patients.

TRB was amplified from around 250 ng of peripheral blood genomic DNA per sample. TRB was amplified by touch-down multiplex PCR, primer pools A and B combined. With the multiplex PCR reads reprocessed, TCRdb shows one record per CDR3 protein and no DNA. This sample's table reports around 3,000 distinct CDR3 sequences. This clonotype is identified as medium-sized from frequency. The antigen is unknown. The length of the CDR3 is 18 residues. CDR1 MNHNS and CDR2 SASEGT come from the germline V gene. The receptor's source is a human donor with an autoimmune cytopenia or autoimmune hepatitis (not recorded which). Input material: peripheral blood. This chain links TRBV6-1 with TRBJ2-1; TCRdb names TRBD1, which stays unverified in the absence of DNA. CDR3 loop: CASSQETSRDRVYNEQFF.